This paragraph covers one T cell receptor (beta chain) sequence. The CDR3 has 11 residues. CDR1 is MNHNS, CDR2 SASEGT, per germline. Trimming took off 6 bases at V and 4 bases at J, with 4 bases between the two ends. This sample stems from a study of Tregs in tolerant kidney transplant recipients. Assay used: immunoSEQ multiplex PCR; TCRdb lists only in-frame clones, some missing. The top ten clones hold approximately 0.54% of a sample with roughly 120,000 clones, about 90% of them seen once. The receptor comes from a human donor in good health. Sequencing used CD4+ T cells from blood. The chain carries TRBV6-1 and TRBJ1-5, with D hard to call. The CDR3 sequence: CASRINQPQHF. Here the CDR3 DNA reads TGTGCCAGCAGAATAAATCAGCCCCAGCATTTT.